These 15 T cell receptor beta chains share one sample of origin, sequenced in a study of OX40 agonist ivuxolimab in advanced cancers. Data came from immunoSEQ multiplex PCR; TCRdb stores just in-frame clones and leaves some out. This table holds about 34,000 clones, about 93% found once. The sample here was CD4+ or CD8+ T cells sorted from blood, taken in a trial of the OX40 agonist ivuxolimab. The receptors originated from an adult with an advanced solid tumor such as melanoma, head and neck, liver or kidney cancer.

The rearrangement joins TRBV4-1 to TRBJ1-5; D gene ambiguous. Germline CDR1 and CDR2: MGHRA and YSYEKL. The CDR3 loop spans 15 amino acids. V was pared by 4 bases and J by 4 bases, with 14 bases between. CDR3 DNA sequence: TGCGCCAGCAGCCTCATTTCGGAGGGTAATCAGCCCCAGCATTTT. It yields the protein CASSLISEGNQPQHF.

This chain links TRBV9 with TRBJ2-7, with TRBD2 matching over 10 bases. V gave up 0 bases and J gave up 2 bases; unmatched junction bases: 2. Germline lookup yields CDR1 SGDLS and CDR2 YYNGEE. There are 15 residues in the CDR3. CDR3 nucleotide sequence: TGTGCCAGCAGCGTAGGGCTAGCGGGAGCCTACGAGCAGTACTTC. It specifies CASSVGLAGAYEQYF. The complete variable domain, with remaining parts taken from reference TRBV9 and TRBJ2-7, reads DSGVTQTPKHLITATGQRVTLRCSPRSGDLSVYWYQQSLDQGLQFLIQYYNGEERAKGNILERFSAQQFPDLHSELNLSSLELGDSALYFCASSVGLAGAYEQYFGPGTRLTVT.

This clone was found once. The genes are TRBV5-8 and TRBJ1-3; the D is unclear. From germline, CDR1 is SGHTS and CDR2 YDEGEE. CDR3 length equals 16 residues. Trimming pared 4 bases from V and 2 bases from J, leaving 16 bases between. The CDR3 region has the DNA TGTGCCAGCAGCCGCGTCCTGACGGGCCCTGGAAACACCATATATTTT. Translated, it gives CASSRVLTGPGNTIYF.

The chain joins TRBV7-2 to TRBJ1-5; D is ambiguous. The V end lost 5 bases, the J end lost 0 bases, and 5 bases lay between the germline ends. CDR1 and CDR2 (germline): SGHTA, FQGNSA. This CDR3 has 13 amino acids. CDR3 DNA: TGTGCCAGCAGCGCCAATAGCAATCAGCCCCAGCATTTT. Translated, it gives CASSANSNQPQHF.

The CDR3 DNA follows: TGTGCCAGTAGTACTCAGCGGGCGGAGACCCAGTACTTC. The encoded protein is CASSTQRAETQYF. The chain uses TRBV19 and TRBJ2-5; tentative D call: TRBD2 (6 bases). V shed 4 bases and J shed 5 bases, with 11 bases lying between them. Germline-derived CDR1 and CDR2 are LNHDA and SQIVND (reference sequence). CDR3 length: 13 amino acids.

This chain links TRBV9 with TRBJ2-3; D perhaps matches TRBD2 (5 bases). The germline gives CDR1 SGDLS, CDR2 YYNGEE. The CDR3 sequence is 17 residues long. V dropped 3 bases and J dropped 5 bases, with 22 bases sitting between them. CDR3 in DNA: TGTGCCAGCAGCGAGACGCGGGCTTCGATTATTGGAGATACGCAGTATTTT. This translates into CASSETRASIIGDTQYF.

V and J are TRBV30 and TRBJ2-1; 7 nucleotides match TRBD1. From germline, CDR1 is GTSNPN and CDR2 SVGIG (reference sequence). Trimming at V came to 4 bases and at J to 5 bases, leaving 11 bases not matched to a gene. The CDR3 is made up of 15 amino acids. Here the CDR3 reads CAWKDRQPMNNEQFF. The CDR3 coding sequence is TGTGCCTGGAAGGACAGGCAACCCATGAACAATGAGCAGTTCTTC.

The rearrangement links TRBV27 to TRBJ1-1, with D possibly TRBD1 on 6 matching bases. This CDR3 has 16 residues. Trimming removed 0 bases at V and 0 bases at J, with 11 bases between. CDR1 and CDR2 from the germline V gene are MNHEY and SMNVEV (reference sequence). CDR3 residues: CASSLSGTRMNTEAFF. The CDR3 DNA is TGTGCCAGCAGTTTATCTGGGACACGCATGAACACTGAAGCTTTCTTT.

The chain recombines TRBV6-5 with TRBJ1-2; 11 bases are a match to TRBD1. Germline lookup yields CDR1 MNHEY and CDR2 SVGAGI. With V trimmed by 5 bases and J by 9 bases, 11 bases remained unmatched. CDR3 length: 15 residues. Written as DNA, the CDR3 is TGTGCCAGCAGTCCCCACGGACAGGGGGCGAGGAGCTACACCTTC. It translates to CASSPHGQGARSYTF.

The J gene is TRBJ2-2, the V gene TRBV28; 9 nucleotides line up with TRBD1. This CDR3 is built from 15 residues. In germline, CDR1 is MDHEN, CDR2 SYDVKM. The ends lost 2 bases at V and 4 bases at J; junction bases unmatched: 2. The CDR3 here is CASSLGTGSTGELFF. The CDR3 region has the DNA TGTGCCAGCAGTTTAGGGACAGGGAGCACCGGGGAGCTGTTTTTT.

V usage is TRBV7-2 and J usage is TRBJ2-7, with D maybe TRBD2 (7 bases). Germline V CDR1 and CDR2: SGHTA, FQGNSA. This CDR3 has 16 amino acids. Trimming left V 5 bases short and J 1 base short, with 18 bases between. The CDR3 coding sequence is TGTGCCAGCAGCCCCAGGGAAGGGGGGGGTTCCTACGAGCAGTACTTC. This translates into CASSPREGGGSYEQYF.

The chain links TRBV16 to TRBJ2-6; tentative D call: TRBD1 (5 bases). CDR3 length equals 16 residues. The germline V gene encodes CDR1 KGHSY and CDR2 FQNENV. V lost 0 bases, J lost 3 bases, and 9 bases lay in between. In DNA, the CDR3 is TGTGCCAGCAGCCAATCGTCCAGGGTTGGGGCCAACGTCCTGACTTTC. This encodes CASSQSSRVGANVLTF.

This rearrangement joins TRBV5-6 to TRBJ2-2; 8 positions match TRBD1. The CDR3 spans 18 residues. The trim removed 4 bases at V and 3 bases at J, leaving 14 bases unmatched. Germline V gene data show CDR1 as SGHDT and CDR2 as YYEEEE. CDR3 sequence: CASSVETGARRDTGELFF. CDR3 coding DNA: TGTGCCAGCAGCGTAGAGACAGGGGCCCGACGGGACACCGGGGAGCTGTTTTTT.

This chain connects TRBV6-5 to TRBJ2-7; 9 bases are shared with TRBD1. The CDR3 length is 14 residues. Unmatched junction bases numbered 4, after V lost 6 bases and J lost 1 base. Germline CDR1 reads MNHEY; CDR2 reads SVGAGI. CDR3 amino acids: CASREDRGSYEQYF. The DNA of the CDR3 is TGTGCCAGCAGAGAGGACAGGGGTTCCTACGAGCAGTACTTC.

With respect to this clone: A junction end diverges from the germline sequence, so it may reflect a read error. This CDR3 reads CASSETRVGALAF. Here the CDR3 DNA reads TGTGCCAGCAGTGAGACCAGGGTAGGGGCGTTGGCTTTT. The chain is built from TRBV6-1 and TRBJ1-1, with a tentative D call TRBD1 (5 bases). This CDR3 contains 13 residues. The germline V gene encodes CDR1 MNHNS and CDR2 SASEGT.